Following are 24 T cell receptor beta chains from one sample sequenced in a study of T cell therapy after organ transplantation. What these receptors recognize is not known. The table came from immunoSEQ multiplex PCR; TCRdb's copy has only in-frame clones and leaves some out. The table shows roughly 48,000 clones, with over 90% occurring only once. The sequenced sample was CD8+ T cells from blood, obtained before autologous CMV-specific T cell therapy. The receptors come from a human patient who had received a solid organ transplant and had CMV disease.

This chain connects TRBV28 to TRBJ1-1, with D uncertain. Germline CDR1 reads MDHEN; CDR2 reads SYDVKM. This CDR3 region has 12 residues. V was clipped by 3 bases and J by 2 bases, with 4 bases between them. The CDR3 loop reads CASSLANTEAFF. The CDR3 DNA sequence: TGTGCCAGCAGTTTGGCAAACACTGAAGCTTTCTTT.

The chain links TRBV2 to TRBJ2-3; TRBD1 might be the D (5 bases). This CDR3 has 15 residues. The V gene's germline CDR1 is SNHLY and CDR2 FYNNEI. V was cut by 4 bases and J by 5 bases, with 16 bases left in between. DNA for the CDR3: TGTGCCAGCAGTGTGGCAGGGCGTTTGGGAGATACGCAGTATTTT. Encoded protein: CASSVAGRLGDTQYF.

This clone appeared a single time. This chain joins TRBV10-1 and TRBJ2-7; 7 bases are a match to TRBD2. Unmatched junction bases numbered 8, after V lost 6 bases and J lost 3 bases. Per germline, CDR1 WNHNN and CDR2 SYGVQD (reference sequence). This CDR3 is built from 14 residues. The CDR3: CASSGESGDYEQYF. The CDR3 coding sequence is TGCGCCAGCAGCGGAGAGAGCGGGGACTACGAGCAGTACTTC.

The CDR3 here is CASSQAPGNLPNTEAFF. CDR3 coding DNA: TGTGCCAGCAGCCAAGCTCCTGGTAACCTTCCTAACACTGAAGCTTTCTTT. This chain connects TRBV4-2 to TRBJ1-1, with D unresolved. Germline CDR1 reads LGHNA; CDR2 reads YNFKEQ. Deletions cut 1 base from V and 2 bases from J, with 17 bases between. This CDR3 region has 17 residues.

The chain uses TRBV7-3 and TRBJ2-1, with D hard to call. Germline CDR1 reads SGHTA; CDR2 reads FQGTGA. V was cut by 2 bases and J by 6 bases, with 8 bases left in between. The CDR3 spans 13 residues. CDR3 DNA: TGTGCCAGCAGCTTAGGTTTGAGCAATGAGCAGTTCTTC. It encodes CASSLGLSNEQFF. Filled out from reference TRBV7-3 and TRBJ2-1, the complete variable domain reads GAGVSQTPSNKVTEKGKYVELRCDPISGHTALYWYRQSLGQGPEFLIYFQGTGAADDSGLPNDRFFAVRPEGSVSTLKIQRTERGDSAVYLCASSLGLSNEQFFGPGTRLTVL.

The chain carries TRBV7-9 and TRBJ1-2; perhaps TRBD1 as D (5 bases). Per germline, CDR1 SEHNR and CDR2 FQNEAQ (reference sequence). This CDR3 is 15 amino acids long. V was pared by 5 bases and J by 4 bases, with 17 bases between. The CDR3 reads CASSTGTAVLYGYTF. The DNA of the CDR3 is TGTGCCAGCAGCACGGGGACGGCTGTACTCTATGGCTACACCTTC.

This chain links TRBV7-6 with TRBJ2-5, with D unresolved. This CDR3 has 13 residues. Germline assignment: CDR1 SGHVS and CDR2 FNYEAQ. Trimming took 6 bases from V and 2 from J, leaving 10 bases between them. Here the CDR3 reads CASSPDRQETQYF. In DNA form, the CDR3 reads TGTGCCAGCAGTCCTGACCGGCAAGAGACCCAGTACTTC. The variable domain in full, completed from reference TRBV7-6 and TRBJ2-5, reads GAGVSQSPRYKVTKRGQDVALRCDPISGHVSLYWYRQALGQGPEFLTYFNYEAQQDKSGLPNDRFSAERPEGSISTLTIQRTEQRDSAMYRCASSPDRQETQYFGPGTRLLVL.

This chain connects TRBV18 to TRBJ2-7; D gene ambiguous. The CDR3 contains 16 residues. Germline V gene sequence: CDR1 KGHSH, CDR2 LQKENI. The V gene lost 0 bases and the J gene lost 0 bases, with 12 bases spanning the gap. CDR3 coding DNA: TGTGCCAGCTCACCACCTAATGGTGAGAGCTCCTACGAGCAGTACTTC. Its protein is CASSPPNGESSYEQYF.

The V and J genes are TRBV27 and TRBJ2-7, with D possibly matching TRBD1 (5 bases). The CDR3 is made up of 14 amino acids. Trimming took 5 bases from V and 3 from J, leaving 14 bases between them. Germline V lookup: CDR1 MNHEY, CDR2 SMNVEV (reference sequence). Here the CDR3 DNA reads TGTGCCAGCAGTCCAGACAGTACCCTCTACGAGCAGTACTTC. Protein: CASSPDSTLYEQYF.

This clone was recorded once. The chain employs TRBV4-2 and TRBJ1-2, with D unresolved. Germline CDR1 LGHNA, CDR2 YNFKEQ. Between the trimmed V and J ends, which lost 4 bases and 0 bases, there was a span of 6 bases. This CDR3 is 13 amino acids long. CDR3 residues: CASSLATNYGYTF. The CDR3, as DNA: TGTGCCAGCAGCCTAGCTACTAACTATGGCTACACCTTC.

The genes are TRBV4-3 and TRBJ2-1; 12 bases map to TRBD2. V trimming: 5 bases; J trimming: 7 bases; junction bases outside the gene matches: 6. Germline V gives CDR1 LGHNA, CDR2 YSLEER. This CDR3 comprises 15 residues. The CDR3 DNA reads TGCGCCAGCAGCTCTAGCGGGGGGGCCTGGAATGAGCAGTTCTTC. It encodes CASSSSGGAWNEQFF.

This clone was detected only once. V gene TRBV12-5 combines with J gene TRBJ1-4; possible D gene TRBD1, 6 bases. The CDR3 contains 16 residues. Germline values: CDR1 LGHNT, CDR2 FRNRAP. Between the trimmed V and J ends, which lost 5 bases and 0 bases, there was a span of 13 bases. The CDR3 DNA reads TGTGCTAGTGGTCCAGGGGTTTCGGCAACTAATGAAAAACTGTTTTTT. Translating it yields CASGPGVSATNEKLFF.

This clone showed up just once. V is TRBV5-1 and J is TRBJ2-2; D uncertain. CDR1 is SGHRS, CDR2 YFSETQ, per germline. V lost 1 base and J 5 bases, leaving 9 bases between the germline ends. This CDR3 comprises 14 residues. CDR3 protein: CASSLNERTGELFF. CDR3 bases: TGCGCCAGCAGCTTGAACGAGCGAACCGGGGAGCTGTTTTTT.

Notes on this clone: The same CDR3 also results from other DNA sequences found in this sample. The rearrangement joins TRBV6-5 to TRBJ2-2; no clear D. Germline V gene lookup returns CDR1 MNHEY and CDR2 SVGAGI. There are 12 residues in the CDR3. Trimming stripped 6 bases from V and 2 bases from J, with 4 bases between. CDR3 sequence (DNA): TGTGCCAGCAGACTCAACACCGGGGAGCTGTTTTTT. Translating gives CASRLNTGELFF.

The chain recombines TRBV5-6 with TRBJ2-5; TRBD1 agrees at 7 bases. The DNA end lines up better with TRBJ2-7; the J call may be wrong. In germline, CDR1 is SGHDT, CDR2 YYEEEE. The CDR3 has 14 amino acids. The DNA for the CDR3 is TGTGCCAGCAGCACCGGGACAGCCGCCTACGAGCAGTACTTC. It is translated as CASSTGTAAYEQYF.

V is TRBV15 and J is TRBJ1-2; possibly TRBD1 for D (6 bases). This CDR3 spans 16 amino acids. Germline loops: CDR1 LNHNV, CDR2 YYDKDF (reference sequence). V was pared by 6 bases and J by 2 bases, with 19 bases between. CDR3 in DNA: TGTGCCACCAGTCCCGAGGACAGACAGAGCAACTATGGCTACACCTTC. This codes for CATSPEDRQSNYGYTF.

V and J are TRBV9 and TRBJ2-7; 10 bases line up with TRBD1. This CDR3 is built from 14 residues. Trimming removed 4 bases from V and 4 bases from J; junction bases left unmatched: 5. Germline V CDR1 and CDR2: SGDLS, YYNGEE. The CDR3 nucleotides read TGTGCCAGCAGCCCGACAGGGGGCAAGTACGAGCAGTACTTC. Protein: CASSPTGGKYEQYF.

The chain combines TRBV7-3 with TRBJ2-3, with 12 bases matching TRBD2. Trimming removed 5 bases from V and 4 bases from J; junction bases left unmatched: 4. Germline values: CDR1 SGHTA, CDR2 FQGTGA. The CDR3 runs 15 residues. The CDR3 nucleotides read TGTGCCAGCAGCCGGACTAGCGGGGACCCAGATACGCAGTATTTT. It codes for CASSRTSGDPDTQYF.

The CDR3 nucleotides are TGCAGCGTTGAAGATCGTACTGAGGGGGCGGGCTTCATTCAGTACTTC. Residues: CSVEDRTEGAGFIQYF. The chain joins TRBV29-1 to TRBJ2-4; TRBD1 matches at 7 bases. The CDR3 contains 16 residues. Germline V lookup: CDR1 SQVTM, CDR2 ANQGSEA. V lost 0 bases and J lost 9; bases outside the gene matches: 14. The full variable domain, rest sourced from reference TRBV29-1 and TRBJ2-4, is SAVISQKPSRDICQRGTSLTIQCQVDSQVTMMFWYRQQPGQSLTLIATANQGSEATYESGFVIDKFPISRPNLTFSTLTVSNMSPEDSSIYLCSVEDRTEGAGFIQYFGAGTRLSVL.

The V gene is TRBV15, the J gene TRBJ1-1; D gene uncertain. CDR3 length equals 15 residues. V was clipped by 0 bases and J by 0 bases, with 8 bases between them. Germline CDR1 is LNHNV and CDR2 is YYDKDF (reference sequence). CDR3 nucleotide sequence: TGTGCCACCAGCAGAGATCGAGGCATGAACACTGAAGCTTTCTTT. This encodes CATSRDRGMNTEAFF.

The rearrangement joins TRBV5-1 to TRBJ1-1; TRBD1 aligns across 10 bases. This CDR3 region has 16 residues. Germline CDR1 and CDR2: SGHRS and YFSETQ. V lost 2 bases, J lost 3 bases, and 7 bases stayed unmatched. The CDR3 spells CASSLGPGTGDTEAFF. The CDR3 DNA reads TGCGCCAGCAGCTTAGGCCCCGGGACAGGGGACACTGAAGCTTTCTTT.

J is TRBJ1-2 and V is TRBV10-3, with 7 nucleotides matching TRBD1. This CDR3 has 14 amino acids. V was clipped by 5 bases and J by 6 bases; unmatched bases: 9. Germline V gene data show CDR1 as ENHRY and CDR2 as SYGVKD. DNA for the CDR3: TGTGCCATCAGTCAAGACAGGGATTGGGATGGCTACACCTTC. It codes for CAISQDRDWDGYTF.

This clone appeared a single time. The CDR3 loop is CASSLAFSWADTQYF. Here the CDR3 DNA reads TGTGCCAGCAGCTTAGCTTTCAGCTGGGCAGATACGCAGTATTTT. The rearrangement joins TRBV7-2 to TRBJ2-3; D call uncertain. This CDR3 contains 15 residues. Per germline, CDR1 SGHTA and CDR2 FQGNSA. V shed 0 bases and J shed 4 bases, with 11 bases lying between them. Complete variable domain (other parts from reference TRBV7-2 and TRBJ2-3): GAGVSQSPSNKVTEKGKDVELRCDPISGHTALYWYRQSLGQGLEFLIYFQGNSAPDKSGLPSDRFSAERTGGSVSTLTIQRTQQEDSAVYLCASSLAFSWADTQYFGPGTRLTVL.

The chain joins TRBV9 to TRBJ1-2; 10 bases are a match to TRBD1. CDR3 length equals 15 residues. V shed 0 bases and J 3 bases; nucleotides not matched to a gene: 2. Germline CDR1 is SGDLS and CDR2 is YYNGEE. The CDR3 spells CASSVVGTGDYGYTF. CDR3 sequence (DNA): TGTGCCAGCAGCGTAGTGGGGACAGGGGACTATGGCTACACCTTC.